Listed here is a single T cell receptor beta chain. In germline, CDR1 is LNHDA, CDR2 SQIVND (reference sequence). This CDR3 has 16 residues. J gave up 1 base and V 2 bases, and 7 bases lay outside the gene matches. The data were obtained in a study of blood T cell repertoires in COVID-19. Study background: There were acute and convalescent COVID-19 samples, and they came from the United States, Italy and Spain. In each case, the material was cDNA or gDNA derived from T cells, B-cell-depleted T cells, or PBMCs.

Authors' methods: The assay estimated nucleated cells by amplifying reference gene primers. Produced via immunoSEQ multiplex PCR; TCRdb's table is partial and in-frame only. V, J and clone size were drawn from that table, and D and trimming were deduced from the DNA. The data show tens of thousands of clones, over 75% seen once. This clonotype was sampled from a woman older than 75 with acute or convalescent COVID-19. The chain joins TRBV19 to TRBJ2-7; 8 nucleotides line up with TRBD2. Sequenced: peripheral blood. For the CDR3, the DNA is TGTGCCAGTAGTATACCCTCGCGGGGGGCATCCTACGAGCAGTACTTC. It translates to CASSIPSRGASYEQYF.